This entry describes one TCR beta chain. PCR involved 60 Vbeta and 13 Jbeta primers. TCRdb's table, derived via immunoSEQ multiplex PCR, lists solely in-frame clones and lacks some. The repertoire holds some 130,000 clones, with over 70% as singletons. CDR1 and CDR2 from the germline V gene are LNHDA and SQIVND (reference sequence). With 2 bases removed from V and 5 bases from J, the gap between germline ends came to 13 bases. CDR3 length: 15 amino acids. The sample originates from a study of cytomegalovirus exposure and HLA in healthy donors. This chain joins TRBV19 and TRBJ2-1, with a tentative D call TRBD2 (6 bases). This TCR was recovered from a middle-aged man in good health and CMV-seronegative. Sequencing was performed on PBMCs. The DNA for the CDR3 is TGTGCCAGTAGTATATCCGGGGGTTATCACAATGAGCAGTTCTTC. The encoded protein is CASSISGGYHNEQFF.